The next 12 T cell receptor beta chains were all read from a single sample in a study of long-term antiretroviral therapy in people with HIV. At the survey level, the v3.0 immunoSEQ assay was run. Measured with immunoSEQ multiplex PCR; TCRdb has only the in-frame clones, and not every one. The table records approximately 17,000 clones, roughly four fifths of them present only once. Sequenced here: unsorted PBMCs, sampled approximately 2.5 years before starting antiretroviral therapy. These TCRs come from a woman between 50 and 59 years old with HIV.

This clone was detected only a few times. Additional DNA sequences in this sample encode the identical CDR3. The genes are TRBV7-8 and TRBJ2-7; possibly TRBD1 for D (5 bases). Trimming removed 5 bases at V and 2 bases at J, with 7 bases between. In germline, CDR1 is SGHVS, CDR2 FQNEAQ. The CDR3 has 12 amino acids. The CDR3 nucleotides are TGTGCCAGCAGCGACAGTACCTACGAGCAGTACGTC. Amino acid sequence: CASSDSTYEQYV.

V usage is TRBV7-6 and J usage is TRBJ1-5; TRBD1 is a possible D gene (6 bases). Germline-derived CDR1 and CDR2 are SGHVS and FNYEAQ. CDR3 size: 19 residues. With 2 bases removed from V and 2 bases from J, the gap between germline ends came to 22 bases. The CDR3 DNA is TGTGCCAGCAGCTTATTTCACTCTTTGGGGGCGCGGGGCAATCAGCCCCAGCATTTT. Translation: CASSLFHSLGARGNQPQHF.

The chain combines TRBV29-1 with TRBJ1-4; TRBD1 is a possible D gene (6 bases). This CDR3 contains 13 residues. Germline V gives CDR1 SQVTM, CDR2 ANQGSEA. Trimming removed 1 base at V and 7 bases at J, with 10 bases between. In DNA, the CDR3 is TGCAGCGTTGAAGGGCCACAGGGTGAAAAACTGTTTTTT. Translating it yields CSVEGPQGEKLFF.

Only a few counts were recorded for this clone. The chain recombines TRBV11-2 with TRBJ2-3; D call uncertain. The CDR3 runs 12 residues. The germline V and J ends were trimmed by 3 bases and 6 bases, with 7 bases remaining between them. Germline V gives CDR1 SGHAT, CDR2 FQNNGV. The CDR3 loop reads CASSFMKDTQYF. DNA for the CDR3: TGTGCCAGCAGCTTCATGAAGGATACGCAGTATTTT.

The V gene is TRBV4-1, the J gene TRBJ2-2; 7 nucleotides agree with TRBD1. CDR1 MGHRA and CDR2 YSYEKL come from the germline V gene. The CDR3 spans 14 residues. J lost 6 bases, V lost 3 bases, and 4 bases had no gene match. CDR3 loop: CASSHQQGPGELFF. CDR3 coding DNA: TGCGCCAGCAGCCATCAACAGGGGCCCGGGGAGCTGTTTTTT.

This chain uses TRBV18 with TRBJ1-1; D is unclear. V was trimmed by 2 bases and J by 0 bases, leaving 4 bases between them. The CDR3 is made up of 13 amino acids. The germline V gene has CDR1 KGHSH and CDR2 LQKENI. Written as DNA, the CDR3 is TGTGCCAGCTCACCAACCTTGAACACTGAAGCTTTCTTT. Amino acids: CASSPTLNTEAFF.

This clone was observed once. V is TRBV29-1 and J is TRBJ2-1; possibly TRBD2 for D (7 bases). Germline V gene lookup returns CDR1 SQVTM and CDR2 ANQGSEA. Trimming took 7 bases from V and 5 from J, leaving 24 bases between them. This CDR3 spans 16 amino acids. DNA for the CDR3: TGCAGCGCCCGGGGGGCCGCATTCCGATCAGACAATGAGCAGTTCTTC. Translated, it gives CSARGAAFRSDNEQFF.

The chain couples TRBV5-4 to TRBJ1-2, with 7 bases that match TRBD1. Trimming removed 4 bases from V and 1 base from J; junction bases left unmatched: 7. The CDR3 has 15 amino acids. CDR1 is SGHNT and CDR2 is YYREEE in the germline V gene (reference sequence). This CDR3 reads CASSRYRGLNYGYTF. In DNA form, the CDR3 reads TGTGCCAGCAGCCGATACAGGGGCCTTAACTATGGCTACACCTTC.

The CDR3 coding sequence is TGTGCTAGTGGTTTGGTAATCTCGATCCTAACCGGTTGGCAGTACGTC. Protein sequence: CASGLVISILTGWQYV. The chain links TRBV12-5 to TRBJ2-7; D gene ambiguous. CDR3 length equals 16 residues. Germline V gene sequence: CDR1 LGHNT, CDR2 FRNRAP. Trimming took 0 bases from V and 9 from J, leaving 21 bases between them.

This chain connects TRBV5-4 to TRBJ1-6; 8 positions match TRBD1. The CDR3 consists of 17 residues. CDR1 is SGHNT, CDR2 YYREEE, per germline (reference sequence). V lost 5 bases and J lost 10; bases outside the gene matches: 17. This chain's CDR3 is CASRAGNSDRVNSPLHF. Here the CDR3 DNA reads TGTGCCAGCAGGGCTGGAAATTCGGACAGGGTAAACTCACCCCTCCACTTT. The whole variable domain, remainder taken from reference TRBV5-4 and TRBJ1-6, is ETGVTQSPTHLIKTRGQQVTLRCSSQSGHNTVSWYQQALGQGPQFIFQYYREEENGRGNFPPRFSGLQFPNYSSELNVNALELDDSALYLCASRAGNSDRVNSPLHFGNGTRLTVT.

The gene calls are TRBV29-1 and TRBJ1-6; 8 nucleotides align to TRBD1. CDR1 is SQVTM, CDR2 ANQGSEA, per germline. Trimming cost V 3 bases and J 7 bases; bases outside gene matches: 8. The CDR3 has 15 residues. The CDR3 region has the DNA TGCAGCGTTGACCTAGGACAGGGTGAAAATTCACCCCTCCACTTT. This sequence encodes CSVDLGQGENSPLHF.

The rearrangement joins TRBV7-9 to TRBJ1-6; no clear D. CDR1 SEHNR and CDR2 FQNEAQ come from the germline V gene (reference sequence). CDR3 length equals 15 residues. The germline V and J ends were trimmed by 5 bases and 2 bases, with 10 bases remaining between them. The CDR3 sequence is CASSPTNAYNSPLHF. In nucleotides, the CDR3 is TGTGCCAGCAGCCCTACTAATGCCTATAATTCACCCCTCCACTTT.